This TCR beta chain comes out of a study of liver allograft versus peripheral blood T cells. Turning to the study itself: Comparing T cell receptor repertoires in transplanted livers with those in recipients' peripheral blood was part of the design.

This clonotype showed up just a few times. The antigen is unknown. Study conclusions and caveats: T cell receptor repertoires inside liver allografts reportedly differed from those in peripheral blood.

The V segment lost 2 bases and the J segment 2 bases; nucleotides outside the gene matches: 3. Germline CDR1 reads SGHDT; CDR2 reads YYEEEE. The CDR3 length is 14 residues. Each CDR3 protein gets one entry after TCRdb re-called the reads with MiXCR. The sample holds 15,000 to 20,000 distinct CDR3 sequences, around a fifth seen once. This sequence originates from a human patient who had a liver transplant. Some T cells may originate from the graft donor. V gene TRBV5-6 combines with J gene TRBJ1-2, with 7 bases fitting TRBD1. The CDR3 spells CASSFGDSNYGYTF. The CDR3 DNA sequence: TGTGCCAGCAGCTTTGGGGACAGCAACTATGGCTACACCTTC.